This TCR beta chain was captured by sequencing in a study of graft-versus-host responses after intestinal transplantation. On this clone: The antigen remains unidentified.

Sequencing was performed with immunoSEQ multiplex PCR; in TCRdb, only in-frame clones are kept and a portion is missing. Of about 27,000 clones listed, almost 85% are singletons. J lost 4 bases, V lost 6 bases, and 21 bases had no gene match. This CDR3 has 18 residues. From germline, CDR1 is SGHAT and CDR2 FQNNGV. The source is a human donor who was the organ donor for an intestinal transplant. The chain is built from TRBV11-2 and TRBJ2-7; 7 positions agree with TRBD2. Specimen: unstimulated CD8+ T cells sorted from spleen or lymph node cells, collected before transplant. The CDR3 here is CASSRVLRAAGVLYEQYF. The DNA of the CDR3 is TGTGCCAGCAGTCGGGTATTACGAGCGGCGGGAGTTTTGTACGAGCAGTACTTC.